The rows below give T cell receptor beta chains drawn from one sample of a study of high-grade serous ovarian cancer treatment subgroups. Clones were read by immunoSEQ multiplex PCR, and TCRdb kept only the in-frame ones, dropping some. The sample has roughly 3,600 clones; around 68% are singletons. The source material was tumor tissue. These TCRs come from a human donor with high-grade serous ovarian cancer. Each CDR3 is given with its conserved first and last residue. Each record gives: D gene, clone size, J gene, V gene, CDR3 protein, CDR3 DNA. D genes are given only for firm matches. Clone size is given for some rows only: seen once, a few or many times, or a class if the clone is expanded.

d_gene: TRBD2
abundance: NA
j_gene: TRBJ2-5
v_gene: TRBV5-4
CDR3aa: CASSLRRGTSGETQYF
CDR3nt: TGTGCCAGCAGCTTAAGACGCGGGACTAGCGGAGAGACCCAGTACTTC

d_gene: TRBD2
abundance: NA
j_gene: TRBJ2-2
v_gene: TRBV19
CDR3aa: CASSIIAGANTGELFF
CDR3nt: TGTGCCAGTAGTATTATAGCGGGGGCGAACACCGGGGAGCTGTTTTTT

d_gene: NA
abundance: few
j_gene: TRBJ2-5
v_gene: TRBV9
CDR3aa: CASSTRGVQETQYF
CDR3nt: TGTGCCAGCAGCACCAGGGGGGTCCAAGAGACCCAGTACTTC

d_gene: TRBD1
abundance: NA
j_gene: TRBJ1-2
v_gene: TRBV4-3
CDR3aa: CASSLGTVGGYTF
CDR3nt: TGCGCCAGCAGCCTGGGGACAGTCGGCGGCTACACCTTC

d_gene: NA
abundance: few
j_gene: TRBJ2-1
v_gene: TRBV5-4
CDR3aa: CASSPPYYNEQFF
CDR3nt: TGTGCCAGCAGCCCCCCGTATTACAATGAGCAGTTCTTC

d_gene: NA
abundance: NA
j_gene: TRBJ1-2
v_gene: TRBV27
CDR3aa: CASRGTYSGGYTF
CDR3nt: TGTGCCAGCAGGGGAACCTACTCGGGTGGCTACACCTTC

d_gene: TRBD2
abundance: few
j_gene: TRBJ2-2
v_gene: TRBV6-5
CDR3aa: CASSYRDYLNTGELFF
CDR3nt: TGTGCCAGCAGTTACCGGGACTACTTGAACACCGGGGAGCTGTTTTTT

d_gene: NA
abundance: few
j_gene: TRBJ1-1
v_gene: TRBV7-2
CDR3aa: CASSSSNGGTEAFF
CDR3nt: TGTGCCAGCAGCTCGTCAAACGGGGGAACTGAAGCTTTCTTT

d_gene: NA
abundance: NA
j_gene: TRBJ2-7
v_gene: TRBV6-5
CDR3aa: CASSGGTGKQYF
CDR3nt: TGTGCCAGCAGCGGGGGGACAGGCAAGCAGTACTTC

d_gene: NA
abundance: large
j_gene: TRBJ1-1
v_gene: TRBV7-9
CDR3aa: CASSPLDGGTEAFF
CDR3nt: TGTGCCAGCAGCCCCTTGGACGGTGGGACTGAAGCTTTCTTT

d_gene: NA
abundance: NA
j_gene: TRBJ2-3
v_gene: TRBV7-8
CDR3aa: CASSKIESSTDTQYF
CDR3nt: TGTGCCAGCAGCAAGATCGAATCTAGCACAGATACGCAGTATTTT

d_gene: TRBD2
abundance: NA
j_gene: TRBJ2-7
v_gene: TRBV7-1
CDR3aa: CASSFVSGGSSYEQYF
CDR3nt: TGTGCCAGCAGCTTCGTTAGCGGGGGGAGCTCCTACGAGCAGTACTTC

d_gene: TRBD1
abundance: NA
j_gene: TRBJ2-1
v_gene: TRBV7-2
CDR3aa: CASSLVGTDSYNEQFF
CDR3nt: TGTGCCAGCAGCTTAGTTGGGACAGACTCCTACAATGAGCAGTTCTTC

d_gene: TRBD1
abundance: NA
j_gene: TRBJ1-1
v_gene: TRBV9
CDR3aa: CASSAQGAYEAFF
CDR3nt: TGTGCCAGCAGCGCACAGGGGGCTTATGAAGCTTTCTTT

d_gene: NA
abundance: once
j_gene: TRBJ1-1
v_gene: TRBV21-1
CDR3aa: CASNPPGQGATEAFF
CDR3nt: TGTGCCAGCAACCCACCGGGACAGGGGGCGACTGAAGCTTTCTTT

d_gene: NA
abundance: NA
j_gene: TRBJ1-5
v_gene: TRBV4-3
CDR3aa: CASSQELGGSNQPQHF
CDR3nt: TGCGCCAGCAGCCAAGAATTGGGGGGGAGCAATCAGCCCCAGCATTTT

d_gene: TRBD2
abundance: NA
j_gene: TRBJ2-3
v_gene: TRBV30
CDR3aa: CAWSVGASGGVGSTDTQYF
CDR3nt: TGTGCCTGGAGTGTAGGCGCTAGCGGGGGGGTGGGTAGCACAGATACGCAGTATTTT

d_gene: NA
abundance: NA
j_gene: TRBJ1-5
v_gene: TRBV18
CDR3aa: CASSRDGSNQPQHF
CDR3nt: TGTGCCAGCTCACGGGACGGTAGCAATCAGCCCCAGCATTTT

d_gene: NA
abundance: NA
j_gene: TRBJ1-3
v_gene: TRBV6-1
CDR3aa: CASSNYQKSGNTIYF
CDR3nt: TGTGCCAGCAGTAACTACCAGAAGTCTGGAAACACCATATATTTT

d_gene: NA
abundance: few
j_gene: TRBJ1-1
v_gene: TRBV9
CDR3aa: CASSAQGKNTEAFF
CDR3nt: TGTGCCAGCAGCGCCCAGGGAAAGAACACTGAAGCTTTCTTT

d_gene: NA
abundance: NA
j_gene: TRBJ2-1
v_gene: TRBV5-1
CDR3aa: CASSPGLPVDNEQFF
CDR3nt: TGCGCCAGCAGCCCGGGACTCCCGGTCGACAATGAGCAGTTCTTC

d_gene: NA
abundance: few
j_gene: TRBJ1-2
v_gene: TRBV4-2
CDR3aa: CASSQNLRESGGGYTF
CDR3nt: TGTGCCAGCAGCCAGAACCTCAGGGAGTCGGGAGGGGGCTACACCTTC